This is a list of T cell receptor beta chains from one sample in a study of blood T cell repertoires in COVID-19. Measured with immunoSEQ multiplex PCR; TCRdb has only the in-frame clones, and not every one. Among around 160,000 clones listed, around 86% were seen once. The sequencing sample was made of peripheral blood. The source is a man in his late teens or twenties with acute or convalescent COVID-19. Both conserved end residues are part of each CDR3. Fields, in order: D gene, J gene, V gene, clone size, CDR3 DNA, CDR3 protein. D genes are given only for firm matches. Rows may omit the clone size; those that give it use once, few, many or a size class.

>.|TRBJ1-3|TRBV6-5|.
TGTGCCAGCAGTTACGCCGGACAGGGAAACACCATATATTTT
CASSYAGQGNTIYF
>.|TRBJ1-2|TRBV28|.
TGTGCCAGCAGTTTAAGTGAGGGCTACACCTTC
CASSLSEGYTF
>.|TRBJ1-1|TRBV3-1/TRBV3-2|few
TGTGCCAGCAGCCTACGGGGAATGGGGAACACTGAAGCTTTCTTT
CASSLRGMGNTEAFF
>TRBD1|TRBJ1-5|TRBV6-5|.
TGTGCCAGCGATCAGGGGGTGGGCAATCAGCCCCAGCATTTT
CASDQGVGNQPQHF
>TRBD1|TRBJ2-3|TRBV6-1|few
TGTGCCAGCAGTGCACGGGGACAGGGAGTAGGAGATACGCAGTATTTT
CASSARGQGVGDTQYF
>.|TRBJ1-4|TRBV10-2|few
TGCGCCAGCAGCAGGAGACGGGGGACAACTAATGAAAAACTGTTTTTT
CASSRRRGTTNEKLFF
>.|TRBJ1-2|TRBV5-1|few
TGCGCCAGCAGCTTGGAACAGCCCTATGGCTACACCTTC
CASSLEQPYGYTF
>.|TRBJ2-7|TRBV11-1|.
TGTGCCAGCAGCCTCGAGAGGGCCTACGAGCAGTACTTC
CASSLERAYEQYF
>.|TRBJ1-1|TRBV6-5|.
TGTGCCAGCAGTTACGACGGCCCCCCGGGGACTGAAGCTTTCTTT
CASSYDGPPGTEAFF
>.|TRBJ2-1|TRBV11-2|.
TGTGCCAGCAGCTTAGATCTTGTGGGGGCTAGCTCCTACAATGAGCAGTTCTTC
CASSLDLVGASSYNEQFF
>.|TRBJ1-2|TRBV5-8|.
TGTGCCAGCAGCTTCCAGCGCAACTATGGCTACACCTTC
CASSFQRNYGYTF
>TRBD2|TRBJ2-6|TRBV19|.
TGTGCCAGTACCGAGATCGGGGGGAATGGGGCCAACGTCCTGACTTTC
CASTEIGGNGANVLTF
>TRBD2|TRBJ2-1|TRBV18|.
TGTGCCAGCTCACCGGATGAACTAGCGGGGGAACGATATACAATTGAGCAGTTCTTC
CASSPDELAGERYTIEQFF
>.|TRBJ2-5|TRBV6-6|.
TGTGCCAGCAGCTATTCCGACATCTTGTACCAAGAGACCCAGTACTTC
CASSYSDILYQETQYF
>.|TRBJ2-5|TRBV7-9|few
TGTGCCAGCAGCCTCGGTCTAGGAGAGACCCAGTACTTC
CASSLGLGETQYF
>.|TRBJ2-3|TRBV6-1|.
TGTGCCAGCAGTGAACTTCTGGTGACAGGTAGCACAGATACGCAGTATTTT
CASSELLVTGSTDTQYF
>.|TRBJ2-3|TRBV24-1|.
TGTGCCACCAGTGAAGTTACAGGGCATGGTACGCAGTATTTT
CATSEVTGHGTQYF
>.|TRBJ2-2|TRBV7-7|once
TGTGCCAGCAGCTTATACGGGTCGCCCAACACCGGGGAGCTGTTTTTT
CASSLYGSPNTGELFF
>.|TRBJ1-2|TRBV21-1|.
TGTGCCAGCAGCAAAGTGGGGACAGGGGTTAACTATGGCTACACCTTC
CASSKVGTGVNYGYTF
>TRBD1|TRBJ1-2|TRBV11-2|.
TGTGCCAGCAGCCTTGGGACAGGGTTGAAGGCTAACTATGGCTACACCTTC
CASSLGTGLKANYGYTF
>.|TRBJ1-1|TRBV28|.
TGTGCCAGCAGTCCTGGGCCGGCTACTTACTTT
CASSPGPATYF
>TRBD2|TRBJ2-2|TRBV5-1|.
TGCGCCAGCAGCCCCGTCCGCGGGGGGGACACCGGGGAGCTGTTTTTT
CASSPVRGGDTGELFF
>.|TRBJ1-1|TRBV5-1|.
TGCGCCAGCAGCGGCTTCAGTAACACTGAAGCTTTCTTT
CASSGFSNTEAFF
>.|TRBJ1-1|TRBV30|few
TGTGCCTGGAGTCAGAGACAGCCAGAGGCTTTCTTT
CAWSQRQPEAFF
>TRBD1|TRBJ1-2|TRBV6-5|.
TGTGCCAGTTCCGGGACAGGGCACTATGGCTACACCTTC
CASSGTGHYGYTF
>.|TRBJ2-7|TRBV7-9|.
TGTGCCAGCAGCTTAGATGGCAGTCTACTAGAGCAGTACTTC
CASSLDGSLLEQYF
>.|TRBJ1-1|TRBV6-5|.
TGTGCCAGCAGTCTTTATCAGGGTACGGCTGAAGCTTTCTTT
CASSLYQGTAEAFF
>TRBD1|TRBJ1-3|TRBV7-9|.
TGTGCCAGCAGCACGGGGATTGGACAGGGAGTCTACACCATATATTTT
CASSTGIGQGVYTIYF
>TRBD1|TRBJ1-6|TRBV14|.
TGTGCCAGCAGCCCCGGGACAGAGAGCTCCTATAATTCACCCCTCCACTTT
CASSPGTESSYNSPLHF
>.|TRBJ1-5|TRBV19|.
TGTGCCAGTAGTATAGATCGCAGGGGAGGGTATCAGCCCCAGCATTTT
CASSIDRRGGYQPQHF
>.|TRBJ2-1|TRBV27|once
TGTGCCAGCAGTCAGGCGCTGAACAATGAGCAGTTCTTC
CASSQALNNEQFF
>TRBD2|TRBJ2-7|TRBV5-1|.
TGCGCCAGCAGCCGGGGACTAGTCTCCTACGAGCAGTACTTC
CASSRGLVSYEQYF
>.|TRBJ1-4|TRBV4-1|.
TGCGCCAGCAGCCAAGATAGACAGGCCACTAATGAAAAACTGTTTTTT
CASSQDRQATNEKLFF
>TRBD1|TRBJ1-3|TRBV7-9|.
TGTGCCAGCAGCACAGGGGGCACTGGAAACACCATATATTTT
CASSTGGTGNTIYF
>.|TRBJ1-3|TRBV29-1|.
TGCAGCGTTATAGTTAGCTCTGGAAACACCATATATTTT
CSVIVSSGNTIYF
>.|TRBJ2-4|TRBV2|.
TGTGCCAGCAGTGATTCGGTTTTAGACTTAGCCAAAAACATTCAGTACTTC
CASSDSVLDLAKNIQYF
>.|TRBJ1-2|TRBV4-2|.
TGTGCCAGCAGCCAAGAGTTGGCCCCGGGGGGCTACACCTTC
CASSQELAPGGYTF
>TRBD2|TRBJ2-1|TRBV3-1/TRBV3-2|.
TGTGCCAGCAGCCAAATACTAGCGGGGGGTCCCAATGAGCAGTTCTTC
CASSQILAGGPNEQFF
>TRBD1|TRBJ1-2|TRBV4-1|.
TGCGCCAGCAGCCAAGATTTCATGACAGGGGGCAACTATGGCTACACCTTC
CASSQDFMTGGNYGYTF
>TRBD1|TRBJ2-2|TRBV30|.
TGTGCCTGGCTTCCGGGACAGGGCGTCACCGGGGAGCTGTTTTTT
CAWLPGQGVTGELFF
>TRBD2|TRBJ2-1|TRBV27|.
TGTGCCAGCGGCGTGGCGGGGGTGTACAATGAGCAGTTCTTC
CASGVAGVYNEQFF
>TRBD1|TRBJ1-6|TRBV12-5|.
TGTGCTAGTGGGAATATACCGGGACAGGGACCTTCACCCCTCCACTTT
CASGNIPGQGPSPLHF
>.|TRBJ1-6|TRBV9|few
TGTGCCAGCAGCGTAGCCACTTACTGGAATTCACCCCTCCACTTT
CASSVATYWNSPLHF
>.|TRBJ2-3|TRBV5-5|.
TGTGCCAGCAGCTTGGCCCCGGGGAATGGCACAGATACGCAGTATTTT
CASSLAPGNGTDTQYF
>.|TRBJ1-5|TRBV19|.
TGTGCCAGTAGTAGACAGGTAAATCAGCCCCAGCATTTT
CASSRQVNQPQHF
>TRBD2|TRBJ2-3|TRBV10-1|.
TGCGCCAGCAGTGTGGGACTAGCGGGGTTCACAGATACGCAGTATTTT
CASSVGLAGFTDTQYF
>.|TRBJ1-5|TRBV12-5|.
TGTGCTAGTGGTTTGACCAGGGGAGCCAGCAATCAGCCCCAGCATTTT
CASGLTRGASNQPQHF
>.|TRBJ1-1|TRBV19|.
TGTGCCAGTAGGGTCGACGGGGTCGGGAACACTGAAGCTTTCTTT
CASRVDGVGNTEAFF
>.|TRBJ2-5|TRBV5-1|.
TGCGCCAGCCGTCTTGGGGGGCAAGAGACCCAGTACTTC
CASRLGGQETQYF
>TRBD1|TRBJ2-3|TRBV27|.
TGTGCCAGCAGTTTCCTAGGACAGGGCCAGACAGATACGCAGTATTTT
CASSFLGQGQTDTQYF
>TRBD1|TRBJ2-5|TRBV4-1|.
TGCGCCAGCAGTTTTAAACAGGGGTGGTCCCAAGAGACCCAGTACTTC
CASSFKQGWSQETQYF
>.|TRBJ1-4|TRBV9|.
TGTGCCAGCAGCGTATGGGGGGCAACTAATGAAAAACTGTTTTTT
CASSVWGATNEKLFF
>.|TRBJ1-1|TRBV7-3|.
TGTGCCAGCAGCTTAATTCCGGGACTCATGAACACTGAAGCTTTCTTT
CASSLIPGLMNTEAFF
>.|TRBJ2-1|TRBV7-9|.
TGTGCCAGCGGGGGGGGCCTGTACAATGAGCAGTTCTTC
CASGGGLYNEQFF
>TRBD2|TRBJ2-1|TRBV9|.
TGTGCCAGCAGCCCCCCTTTGGCGGGGGGCCACAATGAGCAGTTCTTC
CASSPPLAGGHNEQFF
>TRBD2|TRBJ2-5|TRBV30|.
TGTGCCTGGAGTATTAGCGGGACCCAACCCTACTTC
CAWSISGTQPYF